This TCR beta chain was documented in a study of shared clonotypes between healthy human individuals. Assay: immunoSEQ multiplex PCR; the TCRdb copy retains only in-frame clones and omits some. This repertoire shows roughly 1.4 million clones, 98% to 99% found once; its top ten account for approximately 0.4%. The V gene's germline CDR1 is SGHDN and CDR2 FVKESK. The CDR3 loop spans 14 amino acids. Trimming cost V 2 bases and J 4 bases, with 8 bases left between them. This rearrangement joins TRBV14 to TRBJ2-2; D possibly corresponds to TRBD1 (6 bases). Sequencing input: naive CD4+ T cells sorted from blood. The subset is: CD45RA+ positively selected. The clonotype comes from a man aged 25-45 years in good health. The CDR3, as DNA: TGTGCCAGCAGCCAATGGGGGCCCACCGGGGAGCTGTTTTTT. Its translation: CASSQWGPTGELFF. The full variable domain, rest sourced from reference TRBV14 and TRBJ2-2, is EAGVTQFPSHSVIEKGQTVTLRCDPISGHDNLYWYRRVMGKEIKFLLHFVKESKQDESGMPNNRFLAERTGGTYSTLKVQPAELEDSGVYFCASSQWGPTGELFFGEGSRLTVL.